This T cell receptor beta chain was profiled in a study of identical twins. Study-wide points: Insertions were reduced in abundant cord blood beta clonotypes but not in memory repertoires. The study found that models underestimated out-of-frame TCR alpha sharing in monozygotic twins. Alpha sequences that were out-of-frame and twin-shared showed an excess of low generation probability. The study reached conclusions through statistical analysis that was cross-sectional, not following the same donors.

TCRdb re-derived calls from the 5' RACE reads in MiXCR, one entry per CDR3 protein. The table records roughly 1.6 million distinct CDR3 sequences, under 35% of them present only once. In its sample, this clonotype was seen a few times. As yet, its antigen is unknown. CDR3 size: 17 residues. Germline loops: CDR1 LGHNA, CDR2 YNFKEQ. V shed 4 bases and J 3 bases; nucleotides not matched to a gene: 12. The chain joins TRBV4-2 to TRBJ2-4, with 7 positions matching TRBD2. The sample comprised cord blood. This clonotype was sampled from a newborn girl in good health. The CDR3, as DNA: TGTGCCAGCAGCCCCACTGGGGGACTACCTCTCAAAAACATTCAGTACTTC. Its translation is CASSPTGGLPLKNIQYF.